This T cell receptor beta chain is drawn from a study of identical twins. Study-level points and caveats: Out-of-frame alpha sequences common to twins exhibited a surplus of low generation probability.

CDR1 and CDR2 from the germline V gene are LGHDT and YNNKEL (reference sequence). The CDR3 sequence is 13 residues long. The germline V and J ends were trimmed by 5 bases and 5 bases, with 12 bases remaining between them. This clonotype was seen at least ten times. Its antigen remains unknown. Each donor was a healthy Caucasian. TCRdb analysed the 5' RACE reads with MiXCR anew, one entry per CDR3 protein. The sample lists approximately 260,000 distinct CDR3 sequences, approximately 8.3% occurring once. The data were also submitted as part of a second study, on yellow fever vaccine responses in identical twins. Per that study: Each twin's T cell response to the vaccine was reported to look partly convergent and partly personalized.

The TCR comes from a woman aged 18 to 35 in good health. This chain links TRBV3-1 with TRBJ2-5; possible D gene TRBD2, 5 bases. The sample taken for sequencing was CD8+ T cells sorted from blood. The CDR3 DNA follows: TGTGCCAGCAGCTTCGGTAGCGTGGAGACCCAGTACTTC. This encodes CASSFGSVETQYF.